Each of the 20 T cell receptor beta chains below was sequenced from the same sample in a study of T cell responses to AZD1222 COVID-19 vaccine. Using immunoSEQ multiplex PCR, the repertoire was profiled, and TCRdb retains in-frame clones only, with some absent. The table includes under 150,000 clones, 92% detected once. The source material was peripheral blood, sampled 28 days after the second AZD1222 dose. All receptors derive from an adult who received the AZD1222 COVID-19 vaccine.

The chain couples TRBV28 to TRBJ1-5; maybe TRBD1 (5 bases). The V gene lost 7 bases and the J gene lost 3 bases, with 16 bases spanning the gap. Germline lookup yields CDR1 MDHEN and CDR2 SYDVKM. The CDR3 is made up of 15 amino acids. The CDR3 protein is CASTPVGGDNQPQHF. CDR3 in DNA: TGTGCCAGCACCCCCGTGGGAGGGGACAATCAGCCCCAGCATTTT.

The chain recombines TRBV6-2 or TRBV6-3 with TRBJ1-5; D gene uncertain. Germline lookup yields CDR1 MNHEY and CDR2 SVGEGT. This CDR3 has 13 amino acids. Trimming took off 1 base at V and 7 bases at J, with 8 bases between the two ends. CDR3 bases: TGTGCCAGCAGTTACTTTTTGGGACAGCCCCAGCATTTT. Translating gives CASSYFLGQPQHF.

The V and J genes are TRBV24-1 and TRBJ2-1; 7 nucleotides match TRBD2. Trimming at V came to 3 bases and at J to 12 bases, leaving 10 bases not matched to a gene. The germline V gene has CDR1 KGHDR and CDR2 SFDVKD. The length of the CDR3 is 14 residues. The DNA of the CDR3 is TGTGCCACCAGTGATCAAGGACTAGTCCGCGGGCAGTTCTTC. This encodes CATSDQGLVRGQFF.

This chain connects TRBV29-1 to TRBJ2-7; 12 bases agree with TRBD1. Trimming cost V 4 bases and J 1 base; bases outside gene matches: 2. Germline V CDR1 and CDR2: SQVTM, ANQGSEA. The CDR3 sequence is 14 residues long. CDR3 loop: CSVGDRGLSYEQYF. Written as DNA, the CDR3 is TGCAGCGTTGGGGACAGGGGGCTTTCCTACGAGCAGTACTTC.

The chain couples TRBV5-1 to TRBJ2-1, with D unresolved. The CDR3 covers 13 residues. V lost 5 bases, J lost 4 bases, and 10 bases lay in between. Germline V gives CDR1 SGHRS, CDR2 YFSETQ. CDR3 in DNA: TGCGCCAGCAGACAGCGTACTTACAATGAGCAGTTCTTC. It translates to CASRQRTYNEQFF.

This clone appeared once. For the CDR3, the DNA is TGTGCCAGCAGTTTACCGCCCAGTGGCTACACCTTC. Its translation is CASSLPPSGYTF. The rearrangement links TRBV12-3 or TRBV12-4 to TRBJ1-2; D gene uncertain. This CDR3 is built from 12 residues. Trimming removed 2 bases from V and 7 bases from J, with 8 bases in between.

CDR3 bases: TGTGCCGCGAGGGCCAACGCTGAAGCTTTCTTT. This gives the protein CAARANAEAFF. This chain links TRBV2 with TRBJ1-1; D is unclear. CDR3 length: 11 residues. V lost 11 bases and J 6 bases, leaving 13 bases between the germline ends. The germline V gene encodes CDR1 SNHLY and CDR2 FYNNEI.

This clone is a singleton in its sample. V and J are TRBV7-9 and TRBJ1-1; D is unresolved. Germline values: CDR1 SEHNR, CDR2 FQNEAQ (reference sequence). Trimming removed 5 bases at V and 8 bases at J, with 15 bases between. CDR3 length: 13 residues. In DNA form, the CDR3 reads TGTGCCAGCAGCCCGAGAGGGAGGGCCGAAGCTTTCTTT. It translates to CASSPRGRAEAFF.

V gene TRBV3-1 (or the pseudogene TRBV3-2) combines with J gene TRBJ1-3; D uncertain. V was cut by 4 bases and J by 3 bases, with 13 bases left in between. CDR1 LGHDT and CDR2 YNNKEL come from the germline V gene (reference sequence). The CDR3 is 15 amino acids. CDR3 nucleotides: TGTGCCAGCAGCCCCGATGAGGGAATTGGAAACACCATATATTTT. Translating it yields CASSPDEGIGNTIYF.

V is TRBV13 and J is TRBJ1-1, with 9 nucleotides matching TRBD1. The J segment lost 11 bases and the V segment lost 4 bases, leaving 8 bases of the junction unmatched. CDR1 PRHDT and CDR2 FYEKMQ come from the germline V gene (reference sequence). CDR3 length: 13 residues. CDR3 protein: CASSSKQGARAFF. The CDR3 DNA reads TGTGCCAGCAGCTCAAAACAGGGGGCGCGGGCTTTCTTT.

As concerns this clone: The identical CDR3 is also encoded by other nucleotide sequences in the sample. The CDR3 region has the DNA TGTGCCAGCAGTTACTCGAGGATGAGCACTGAAGCTTTCTTT. It yields the protein CASSYSRMSTEAFF. The chain joins TRBV6-2 or TRBV6-3 to TRBJ1-1; D remains unclear. Germline V CDR1 and CDR2: MNHEY, SVGEGT. Trimming took 0 bases from V and 4 from J, leaving 9 bases between them. CDR3 length: 14 residues.

The CDR3 DNA follows: TGTGCCTGGAGTGTATCGGATAATGGCTACACCTTC. Amino acids: CAWSVSDNGYTF. This chain connects TRBV30 to TRBJ1-2, with D hard to call. The CDR3 runs 12 residues. Germline values: CDR1 GTSNPN, CDR2 SVGIG (reference sequence). V lost 0 bases and J lost 6, with 8 bases in between.

The V and J genes are TRBV29-1 and TRBJ2-3; D might be TRBD2 (6 bases). The V gene lost 7 bases and the J gene lost 3 bases, with 17 bases spanning the gap. The V gene's germline CDR1 is SQVTM and CDR2 ANQGSEA. The length of the CDR3 is 14 residues. CDR3 sequence: CSALGWDFTDTQYF. The CDR3 DNA sequence: TGCAGCGCCCTCGGTTGGGACTTTACAGATACGCAGTATTTT.

The chain joins TRBV9 to TRBJ2-5, with D perhaps matching TRBD1 (5 bases). Germline loops: CDR1 SGDLS, CDR2 YYNGEE. Between the trimmed V and J ends, which lost 2 bases and 4 bases, there was a span of 12 bases. There are 14 residues in the CDR3. CDR3 residues: CASSVDSRAETQYF. The CDR3 DNA follows: TGTGCCAGCAGCGTTGACTCCAGGGCAGAGACCCAGTACTTC.

This chain links TRBV4-2 with TRBJ1-2; 10 bases map to TRBD1. There are 15 residues in the CDR3. J lost 7 bases, V lost 5 bases, and 10 bases had no gene match. CDR1 and CDR2 (germline): LGHNA, YNFKEQ. The CDR3 loop is CASSARRDRGSGYTF. CDR3 in DNA: TGTGCCAGCAGCGCCCGCCGGGACAGGGGAAGTGGCTACACCTTC.

A remark on this clone: The DNA is left out, because the CDR3 cannot be placed on it with certainty; the CDR3 is given as TCRdb lists it. V usage is TRBV6-4 and J usage is TRBJ2-1; the table gives TRBD2 as D, unverified against the DNA. Germline lookup yields CDR1 MRHNA and CDR2 SNTAGT. The CDR3 has 13 amino acids, counting both end residues. The CDR3 region is CASSSSGDNEQFF.

The gene calls are TRBV27 and TRBJ2-1, with D unresolved. Trimming removed 5 bases from V and 0 bases from J, with 11 bases in between. The CDR3 covers 15 residues. Germline V gene sequence: CDR1 MNHEY, CDR2 SMNVEV (reference sequence). The CDR3 protein is CASSPEYDSYNEQFF. CDR3 DNA sequence: TGTGCCAGCAGTCCTGAATACGACTCCTACAATGAGCAGTTCTTC.

V gene TRBV3-1 (or the pseudogene TRBV3-2) combines with J gene TRBJ1-3; maybe TRBD1 (5 bases). The V end lost 2 bases, the J end lost 4 bases, and 12 bases lay between the germline ends. Germline V CDR1 and CDR2: LGHDT, YNNKEL (reference sequence). The CDR3 sequence is 15 residues long. The CDR3 DNA follows: TGTGCCAGCAGCCAACGAGGGGTTGCAGGAAACACCATATATTTT. Residues: CASSQRGVAGNTIYF.

The gene calls are TRBV18 and TRBJ2-7; D possibly corresponds to TRBD1 (5 bases). Trimming removed 6 bases at V and 0 bases at J, with 12 bases between. The CDR3 runs to 14 residues. Looked up from germline, CDR1 is KGHSH and CDR2 is LQKENI. CDR3 nucleotide sequence: TGTGCCAGCTCTGGGGCCCGAAGCTCCTACGAGCAGTACTTC. Translation: CASSGARSSYEQYF.

V usage is TRBV5-1 and J usage is TRBJ1-1, with D possibly TRBD1 on 6 matching bases. V was pared by 7 bases and J by 5 bases, with 12 bases between. Looked up from germline, CDR1 is SGHRS and CDR2 is YFSETQ. This CDR3 has 12 amino acids. The CDR3 DNA is TGCGCCAGCCGCAGGGGATGGACTGAAGCTTTCTTT. Its translation is CASRRGWTEAFF.